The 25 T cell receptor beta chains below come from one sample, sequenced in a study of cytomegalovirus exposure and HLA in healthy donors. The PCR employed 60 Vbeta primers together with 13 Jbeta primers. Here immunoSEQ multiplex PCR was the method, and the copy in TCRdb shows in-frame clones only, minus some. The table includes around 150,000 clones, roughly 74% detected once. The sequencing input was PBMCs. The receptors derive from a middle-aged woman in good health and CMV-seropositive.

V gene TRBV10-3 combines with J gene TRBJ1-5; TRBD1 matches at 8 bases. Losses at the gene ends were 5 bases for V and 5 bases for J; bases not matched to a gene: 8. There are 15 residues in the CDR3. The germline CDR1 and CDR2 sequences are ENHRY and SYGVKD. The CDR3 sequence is CAISTGQGRDQPQHF. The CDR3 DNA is TGTGCCATCAGTACTGGACAGGGTAGAGATCAGCCCCAGCATTTT.

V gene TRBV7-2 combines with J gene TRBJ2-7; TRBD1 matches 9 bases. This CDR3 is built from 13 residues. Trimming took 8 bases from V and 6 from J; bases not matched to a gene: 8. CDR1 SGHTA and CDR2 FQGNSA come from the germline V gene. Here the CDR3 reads CASGKQGAGEQYF. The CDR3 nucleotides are TGTGCCAGCGGGAAACAGGGGGCAGGCGAGCAGTACTTC.

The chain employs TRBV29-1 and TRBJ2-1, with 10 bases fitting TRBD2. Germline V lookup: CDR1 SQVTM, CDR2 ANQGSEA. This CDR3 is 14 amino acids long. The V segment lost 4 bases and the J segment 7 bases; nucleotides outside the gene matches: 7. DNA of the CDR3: TGCAGCGTTGGGGCTAGCGGGAGAAAAAATGAGCAGTTCTTC. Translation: CSVGASGRKNEQFF.

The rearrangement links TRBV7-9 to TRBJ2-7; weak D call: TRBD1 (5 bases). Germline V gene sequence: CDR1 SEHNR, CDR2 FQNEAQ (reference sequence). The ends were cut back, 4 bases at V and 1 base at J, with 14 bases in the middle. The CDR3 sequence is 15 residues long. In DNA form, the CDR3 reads TGTGCCAGCAGCTCCGGCAGGGAAGTTTCCTACGAGCAGTACTTC. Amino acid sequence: CASSSGREVSYEQYF.

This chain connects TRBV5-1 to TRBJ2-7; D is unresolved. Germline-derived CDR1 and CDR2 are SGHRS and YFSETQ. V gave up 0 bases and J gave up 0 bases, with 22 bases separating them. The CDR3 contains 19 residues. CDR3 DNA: TGCGCCAGCAGCTTGGCTCCCCCGGCGGCGCGCTACACCTCCTACGAGCAGTACTTC. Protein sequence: CASSLAPPAARYTSYEQYF.

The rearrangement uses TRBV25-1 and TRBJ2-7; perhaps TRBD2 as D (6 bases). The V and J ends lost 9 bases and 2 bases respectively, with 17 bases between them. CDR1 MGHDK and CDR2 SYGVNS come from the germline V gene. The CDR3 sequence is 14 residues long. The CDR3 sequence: CASSFGGAPYEQYF. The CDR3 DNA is TGTGCCAGTAGTTTCGGAGGGGCCCCCTACGAGCAGTACTTC.

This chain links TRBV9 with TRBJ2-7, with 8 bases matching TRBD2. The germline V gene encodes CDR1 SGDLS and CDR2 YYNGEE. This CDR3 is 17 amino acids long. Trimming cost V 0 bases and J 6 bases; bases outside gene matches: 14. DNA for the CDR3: TGTGCCAGCAGCGTAGATTTGATAAGCGGGAGTCTAGGCGAGCAGTACTTC. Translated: CASSVDLISGSLGEQYF.

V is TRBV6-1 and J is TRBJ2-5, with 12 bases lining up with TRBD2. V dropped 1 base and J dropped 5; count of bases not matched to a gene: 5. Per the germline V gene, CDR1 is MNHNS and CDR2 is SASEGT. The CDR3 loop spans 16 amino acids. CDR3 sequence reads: CASSEGLAGGLETQYF. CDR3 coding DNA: TGTGCCAGCAGTGAAGGGCTAGCGGGAGGGCTGGAGACCCAGTACTTC.

The CDR3 nucleotides read TGTGCCAGCGGCTTGGGCAGGGGCCTGGGACAGCCCCAGCATTTT. Translating gives CASGLGRGLGQPQHF. The chain is built from TRBV28 and TRBJ1-5; D may be TRBD1 (6 bases). Looked up from germline, CDR1 is MDHEN and CDR2 is SYDVKM. The CDR3 covers 15 residues. V lost 8 bases and J lost 7, with 21 bases in between.

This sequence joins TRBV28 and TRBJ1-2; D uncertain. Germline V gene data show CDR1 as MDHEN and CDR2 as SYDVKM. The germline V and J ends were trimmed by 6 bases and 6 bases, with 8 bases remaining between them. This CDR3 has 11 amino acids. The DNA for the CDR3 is TGTGCCAGCAGCCCTATGAATGGCTACACCTTC. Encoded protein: CASSPMNGYTF.

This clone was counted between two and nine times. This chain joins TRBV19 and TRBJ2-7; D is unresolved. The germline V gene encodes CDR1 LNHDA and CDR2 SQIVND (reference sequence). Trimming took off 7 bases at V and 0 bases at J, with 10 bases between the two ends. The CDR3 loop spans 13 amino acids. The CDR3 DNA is TGTGCCAGTACGGAGAGGAGCTCCTACGAGCAGTACTTC. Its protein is CASTERSSYEQYF.

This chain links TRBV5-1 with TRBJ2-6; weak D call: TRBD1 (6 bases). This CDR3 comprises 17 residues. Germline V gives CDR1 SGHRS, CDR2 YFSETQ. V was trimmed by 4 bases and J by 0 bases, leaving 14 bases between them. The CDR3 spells CASSIEQGRSGANVLTF. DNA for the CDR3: TGCGCCAGCAGCATAGAACAGGGCCGCTCTGGGGCCAACGTCCTGACTTTC. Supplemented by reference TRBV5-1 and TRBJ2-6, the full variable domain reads KAGVTQTPRYLIKTRGQQVTLSCSPISGHRSVSWYQQTPGQGLQFLFEYFSETQRNKGNFPGRFSGRQFSNSRSEMNVSTLELGDSALYLCASSIEQGRSGANVLTFGAGSRLTVL.

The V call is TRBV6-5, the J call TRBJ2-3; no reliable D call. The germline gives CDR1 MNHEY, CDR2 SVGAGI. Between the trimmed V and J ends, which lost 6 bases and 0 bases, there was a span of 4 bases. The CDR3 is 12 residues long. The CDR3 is CASRSSTDTQYF. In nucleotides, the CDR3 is TGTGCCAGCAGGTCAAGCACAGATACGCAGTATTTT.

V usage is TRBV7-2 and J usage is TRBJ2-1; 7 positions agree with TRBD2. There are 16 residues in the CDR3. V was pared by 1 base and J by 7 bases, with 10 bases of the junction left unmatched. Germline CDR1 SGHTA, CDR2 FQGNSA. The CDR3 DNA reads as TGTGCCAGCAGCTTAGATCCTAGCGGAGGACTTAATGAGCAGTTCTTC. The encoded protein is CASSLDPSGGLNEQFF.

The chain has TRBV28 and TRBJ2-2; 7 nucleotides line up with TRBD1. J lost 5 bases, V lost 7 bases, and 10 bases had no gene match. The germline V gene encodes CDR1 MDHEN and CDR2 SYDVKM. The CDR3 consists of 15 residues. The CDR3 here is CASINRDRRTGELFF. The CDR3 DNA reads TGTGCCAGCATAAACCGGGACAGAAGGACCGGGGAGCTGTTTTTT.

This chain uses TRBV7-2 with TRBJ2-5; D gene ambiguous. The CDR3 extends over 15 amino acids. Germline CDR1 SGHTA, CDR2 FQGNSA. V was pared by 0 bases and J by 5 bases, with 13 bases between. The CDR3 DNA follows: TGTGCCAGCAGCTTAGCCCGGCCTACGAGGGAGACCCAGTACTTC. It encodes CASSLARPTRETQYF.

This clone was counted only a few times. The CDR3 spells CASSLGDLGEQFF. CDR3 in DNA: TGTGCCAGCAGCCTAGGTGACCTAGGTGAGCAGTTCTTC. This chain connects TRBV11-2 to TRBJ2-1; D not certain. CDR1 is SGHAT and CDR2 is FQNNGV in the germline V gene. V was clipped by 5 bases and J by 9 bases, with 14 bases between them. This CDR3 is 13 amino acids long.

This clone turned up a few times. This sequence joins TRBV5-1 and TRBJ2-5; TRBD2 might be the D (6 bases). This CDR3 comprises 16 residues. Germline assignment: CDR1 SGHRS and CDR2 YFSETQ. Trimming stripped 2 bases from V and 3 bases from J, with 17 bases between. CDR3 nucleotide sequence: TGCGCCAGCAGCTTTTCAGCCGGGGGAGGTGAAGAGACCCAGTACTTC. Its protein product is CASSFSAGGGEETQYF.

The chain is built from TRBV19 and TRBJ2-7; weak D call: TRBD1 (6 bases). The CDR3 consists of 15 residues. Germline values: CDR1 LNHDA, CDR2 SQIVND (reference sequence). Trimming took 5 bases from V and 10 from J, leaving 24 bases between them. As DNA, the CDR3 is TGTGCCAGTAGTCAAACAGGGATCGGAGTAGGACGACAGTACTTC. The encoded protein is CASSQTGIGVGRQYF.

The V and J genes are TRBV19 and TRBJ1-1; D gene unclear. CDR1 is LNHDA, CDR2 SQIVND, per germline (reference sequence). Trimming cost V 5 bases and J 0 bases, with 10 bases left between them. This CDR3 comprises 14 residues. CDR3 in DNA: TGTGCCAGTAGTTCGGGGTTCATGAACACTGAAGCTTTCTTT. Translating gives CASSSGFMNTEAFF.

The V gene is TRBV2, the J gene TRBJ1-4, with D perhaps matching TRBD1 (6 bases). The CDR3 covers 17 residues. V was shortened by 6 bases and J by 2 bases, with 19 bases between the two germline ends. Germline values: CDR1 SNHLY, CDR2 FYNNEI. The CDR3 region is CASRRESAGATNEKLFF. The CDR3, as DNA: TGTGCCAGCAGGAGGGAATCCGCGGGGGCGACTAATGAAAAACTGTTTTTT.

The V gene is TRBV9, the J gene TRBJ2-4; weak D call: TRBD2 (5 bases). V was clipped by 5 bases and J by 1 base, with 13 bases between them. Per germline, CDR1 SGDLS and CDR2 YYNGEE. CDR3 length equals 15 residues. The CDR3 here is CASSPAPGAKNIQYF. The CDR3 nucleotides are TGTGCCAGCAGTCCAGCCCCGGGGGCCAAAAACATTCAGTACTTC.

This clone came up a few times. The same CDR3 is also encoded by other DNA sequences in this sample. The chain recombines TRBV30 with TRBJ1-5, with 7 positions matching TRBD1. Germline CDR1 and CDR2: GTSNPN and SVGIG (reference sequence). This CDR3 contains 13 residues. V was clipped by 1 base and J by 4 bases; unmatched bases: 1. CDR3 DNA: TGTGCCTGGAGTGGGGACAGTAATCAGCCCCAGCATTTT. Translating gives CAWSGDSNQPQHF.

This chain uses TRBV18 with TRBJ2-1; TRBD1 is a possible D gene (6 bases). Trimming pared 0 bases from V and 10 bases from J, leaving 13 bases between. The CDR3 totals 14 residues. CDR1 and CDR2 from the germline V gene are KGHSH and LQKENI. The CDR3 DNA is TGTGCCAGCTCACCACCCGGACAGACCCCGGAGCAGTTCTTC. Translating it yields CASSPPGQTPEQFF.

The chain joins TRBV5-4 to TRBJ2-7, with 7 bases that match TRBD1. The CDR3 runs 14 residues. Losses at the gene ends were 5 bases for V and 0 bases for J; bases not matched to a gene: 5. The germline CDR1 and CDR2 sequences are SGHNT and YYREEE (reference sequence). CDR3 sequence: CASRSGQNSYEQYF. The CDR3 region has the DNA TGTGCCAGCAGATCGGGACAGAACTCCTACGAGCAGTACTTC.